Listed here are 21 T cell receptor beta chains from one sample, sequenced in a study of blood T cells in healthy people across ages (dated by TCRdb to between 2014 and 2017). Library preparation was by 5' RACE. Sequencing relied on an Illumina HiSeq 2500. A second roughly 6 to 12 cycle PCR used a sample-barcoded 5' primer and a J-beta primer mix. Using fastp at Q25 and MiXCR, TCRdb reprocessed the public reads and kept productive beta chains. Entries are consolidated by CDR3 protein sequence, retaining the most common genes and DNA. The table for this sample lists 630,000 or so distinct CDR3 sequences; approximately 30% of them were counted only once. In total, the top ten clones hold approximately 15% of the sample. Sequencing was done on a sample of blood. These receptors were obtained from an elderly woman in good health.

This clonotype was seen many times. This chain uses TRBV9 with TRBJ1-2; 7 nucleotides agree with TRBD1. The CDR3 is 15 amino acids. From germline, CDR1 is SGDLS and CDR2 YYNGEE. The V gene end was trimmed by 4 bases and the J gene end by 7 bases; junction bases not matched to a gene: 13. The CDR3 spells CASSINGRGGSGYTF. CDR3 nucleotides: TGTGCCAGCAGCATAAATGGGCGAGGGGGCTCTGGCTACACCTTC.

There are many counts of this clonotype. This chain uses TRBV7-2 with TRBJ1-6; 7 nucleotides align to TRBD1. This CDR3 region has 15 residues. Trimming cost V 6 bases and J 7 bases; bases outside gene matches: 9. Germline lookup yields CDR1 SGHTA and CDR2 FQGNSA. Here the CDR3 reads CASSSTGTENSPLHF. The CDR3, as DNA: TGTGCCAGCAGTTCTACCGGGACAGAAAATTCACCCCTCCACTTT.

This clonotype was detected a few times. This chain joins TRBV4-2 and TRBJ1-5; 10 bases align to TRBD1. The CDR3 spans 16 residues. The J segment lost 3 bases and the V segment lost 1 base, leaving 3 bases of the junction unmatched. The V gene's germline CDR1 is LGHNA and CDR2 YNFKEQ. The CDR3 DNA is TGTGCCAGCAGCCAAGCCGGGACAGGGGCCAATCAGCCCCAGCATTTT. This gives the protein CASSQAGTGANQPQHF.

This clonotype came up a few times. In nucleotides, the CDR3 is TGCAGTGCTAGAGGGACGGGACGGCGGAACACTGAAGCTTTCTTT. As protein: CSARGTGRRNTEAFF. The chain employs TRBV20-1 and TRBJ1-1; tentatively, D is TRBD1 (5 bases). V was cut by 1 base and J by 1 base, with 13 bases left in between. The CDR3 length is 15 residues. Germline loops: CDR1 DFQATT, CDR2 SNEGSKA (reference sequence).

CDR3 in DNA: TGCAGTGCTAGAGATCTTATGGTAGGGACAGGGACCACTGAAGCTTTCTTT. Its translation: CSARDLMVGTGTTEAFF. V and J are TRBV20-1 and TRBJ1-1; TRBD1 matches 9 bases. The length of the CDR3 is 17 residues. Unmatched junction bases numbered 12, after V lost 0 bases and J lost 4 bases. Per the germline V gene, CDR1 is DFQATT and CDR2 is SNEGSKA (reference sequence).

CDR3 sequence (DNA): TGTGCCAGCAGGGGGTACGGGGAATCGAGCTATGGCTACACCTTC. It specifies CASRGYGESSYGYTF. This chain links TRBV12-3 or TRBV12-4 with TRBJ1-2; D gene ambiguous. Trimming pared 6 bases from V and 4 bases from J, leaving 18 bases between. This CDR3 spans 15 amino acids.

The V and J genes are TRBV7-9 and TRBJ1-6, with unresolved D. CDR1 and CDR2 (germline): SEHNR, FQNEAQ (reference sequence). V dropped 5 bases and J dropped 0 bases, with 14 bases sitting between them. CDR3 size: 17 residues. CDR3 sequence (DNA): TGTGCCAGCAGCCCGTGGGTGTCGAGCTCCTATAATTCACCCCTCCACTTT. It encodes CASSPWVSSSYNSPLHF.

Concerning this clonotype itself: Just one base apart from a much larger clone, this may be a read error. This chain uses TRBV9 with TRBJ2-5; weak D call: TRBD2 (5 bases). The germline gives CDR1 SGDLS, CDR2 YYNGEE. The CDR3 is 15 amino acids. Trimming took 3 bases from V and 11 from J, leaving 23 bases between them. DNA of the CDR3: TGTGCCAGCAGCGCGATTAGCGTAGCAGACAATGAGCAGTACTTC. Amino acid sequence: CASSAISVADNEQYF.

V and J are TRBV29-1 and TRBJ2-7; 8 nucleotides line up with TRBD2. CDR1 SQVTM and CDR2 ANQGSEA come from the germline V gene. J lost 3 bases, V lost 6 bases, and 10 bases had no gene match. CDR3 size: 14 residues. DNA for the CDR3: TGCAGCGTCAACCTATCGGGGGGGTTCTACGAGCAGTACTTC. Its protein is CSVNLSGGFYEQYF.

This clonotype has more than one count but fewer than ten. The chain recombines TRBV11-3 with TRBJ2-3, with D uncertain. The CDR3 spans 14 residues. CDR1 SGHNT and CDR2 YENEEA come from the germline V gene. Trimming shortened V by 5 bases and J by 0 bases, and 9 bases separated the two germline ends. CDR3 sequence reads: CASSPTVSTDTQYF. The CDR3 region has the DNA TGTGCCAGCAGCCCGACCGTTAGCACAGATACGCAGTATTTT.

This clonotype was counted many times. The rearrangement uses TRBV7-2 and TRBJ2-3, with a weak D call TRBD2 (6 bases). V lost 3 bases to trimming and J lost 2 bases, with 15 bases between them. The CDR3 runs 16 residues. Germline V gene data show CDR1 as SGHTA and CDR2 as FQGNSA. CDR3 DNA: TGTGCCAGCAGCTTCCCCACGTCGGGGGTCACAGATACGCAGTATTTT. This encodes CASSFPTSGVTDTQYF.

This clonotype was seen just once. Since a much larger clone is just one base distant, this may be a read error. Since the CDR3 does not end with the conserved phenylalanine or tryptophan, this likely comes from a read error. The chain is built from TRBV7-2 and TRBJ1-2, with 10 bases fitting TRBD1. Germline V CDR1 and CDR2: SGHTA, FQGNSA. This CDR3 is built from 14 residues. V shed 5 bases and J 8 bases; nucleotides not matched to a gene: 8. CDR3 sequence (DNA): TGTGCCAGCAGCGCACGACAGGGGGCGGGCGGCTACACCGTC. This codes for CASSARQGAGGYTV.

V usage is TRBV18 and J usage is TRBJ2-1, with 11 bases identical to TRBD1. The CDR3 consists of 15 residues. Germline-derived CDR1 and CDR2 are KGHSH and LQKENI. V trimming: 0 bases; J trimming: 6 bases; junction bases outside the gene matches: 1. CDR3 loop: CASSPPGQGVNEQFF. Written as DNA, the CDR3 is TGTGCCAGCTCACCACCGGGACAGGGGGTCAATGAGCAGTTCTTC.

This clonotype was picked up a small number of times. The V call is TRBV12-5, the J call TRBJ2-3; 7 nucleotides agree with TRBD1. The ends lost 1 base at V and 5 bases at J; junction bases unmatched: 9. Germline V gene lookup returns CDR1 LGHNT and CDR2 FRNRAP. This CDR3 has 16 residues. The CDR3 DNA sequence: TGTGCTAGTGGTTTGGGTCAAGGGGGCAAGGGAGATACGCAGTATTTT. It yields the protein CASGLGQGGKGDTQYF.

This sequence joins TRBV12-3 or TRBV12-4 and TRBJ1-1; a weak D match, TRBD1 (6 bases). CDR3 length: 15 amino acids. V shed 3 bases and J shed 1 base, with 12 bases lying between them. CDR3 coding DNA: TGTGCCAGCAGTTTGAGGGGGGCGGGGAACACTGAAGCTTTCTTT. This translates into CASSLRGAGNTEAFF.

The chain combines TRBV9 with TRBJ1-5, with D uncertain. This CDR3 spans 14 amino acids. Trimming pared 3 bases from V and 1 base from J, leaving 8 bases between. CDR1 is SGDLS and CDR2 is YYNGEE in the germline V gene. DNA of the CDR3: TGTGCCAGCAGCGCGCAGGAAAGCAATCAGCCCCAGCATTTT. Translation: CASSAQESNQPQHF. Supplemented by reference TRBV9 and TRBJ1-5, the full variable domain reads DSGVTQTPKHLITATGQRVTLRCSPRSGDLSVYWYQQSLDQGLQFLIQYYNGEERAKGNILERFSAQQFPDLHSELNLSSLELGDSALYFCASSAQESNQPQHFGDGTRLSIL.

The chain links TRBV12-3 or TRBV12-4 to TRBJ2-1, with 13 nucleotides matching TRBD2. This CDR3 comprises 15 residues. V trimming: 6 bases; J trimming: 10 bases; junction bases outside the gene matches: 9. The CDR3 DNA follows: TGTGCCAGCAGACCCGGGACTAGCGGGGCCCCCGAGCAGTTCTTC. It yields the protein CASRPGTSGAPEQFF.

At least ten counts were recorded for this clonotype. This chain joins TRBV9 and TRBJ2-7; D is perhaps TRBD1 (6 bases). This CDR3 has 14 amino acids. The V gene lost 0 bases and the J gene lost 2 bases, with 9 bases spanning the gap. CDR1 and CDR2 from the germline V gene are SGDLS and YYNGEE. The CDR3 bases are TGTGCCAGCAGCGTAGAAACAGGGCCCTACGAGCAGTACTTC. Its protein product is CASSVETGPYEQYF.

This clonotype was found many times. The chain has TRBV6-1 and TRBJ2-5; TRBD2 might be the D (5 bases). With 4 bases removed from V and 4 bases from J, the gap between germline ends came to 13 bases. The germline V gene has CDR1 MNHNS and CDR2 SASEGT. CDR3 length: 14 residues. The CDR3 sequence: CASSVYRGRETQYF. CDR3 coding DNA: TGTGCCAGCAGTGTCTATCGGGGTAGAGAGACCCAGTACTTC.

On this clonotype itself: At one of its ends the junction is not consistent with the germline gene, which may arise from a read error. The chain couples TRBV7-2 to TRBJ1-6; D perhaps matches TRBD1 (6 bases). CDR1 is SGHTA and CDR2 is FQGNSA in the germline V gene. This CDR3 has 14 amino acids. The CDR3 region is CASSSTGYNSPFHF. The CDR3 DNA sequence: TGTGCCAGCAGCTCCACAGGGTATAATTCACCCTTCCACTTT. The variable domain in full, with the rest retrieved from reference TRBV7-2 and TRBJ1-6, is GAGVSQSPSNKVTEKGKDVELRCDPISGHTALYWYRQSLGQGLEFLIYFQGNSAPDKSGLPSDRFSAERTGGSVSTLTIQRTQQEDSAVYLCASSSTGYNSPFHFGNGTRLTVT.

This clonotype was counted only a few times. The junction departs from germline at one end; a sequencing error may be responsible. The chain combines TRBV10-3 with TRBJ2-1; the D call may be TRBD1 or TRBD2 (5 bases each). CDR1 and CDR2 from the germline V gene are ENHRY and SYGVKD. This CDR3 is built from 12 residues. The CDR3 loop is CAVSREGVEQFF. The CDR3 bases are TGTGCCGTCAGTCGGGAAGGGGTTGAGCAGTTCTTC.